This T cell receptor (beta chain) derives from a study of CD8+ T cells in alopecia areata. Overall study: A regimen of oral tofacitinib, 5 to 10 mg twice daily, was given to treated patients.

Sequencing templates came from extracted RNA that was reverse transcribed into cDNA. TCRdb keeps only in-frame clones here, not all; method: immunoSEQ multiplex PCR. Counted here are roughly 130,000 clones, approximately 53% occurring once; the ten biggest clones make up 4.5%. The source material was CD4+ T cells sorted from blood, sampled at week 0. The TCR was taken from a human donor with alopecia areata.

The CDR3 reads CASSLGWTGGRAGTDTQYF. The DNA for the CDR3 is TGTGCCAGCAGCTTAGGTTGGACAGGGGGCCGAGCGGGCACAGATACGCAGTATTTT. This chain links TRBV7-7 with TRBJ2-3, with 11 positions matching TRBD1. The CDR3 length is 19 residues. CDR1 and CDR2 (germline): SSHAT, FNYEAQ (reference sequence). V shed 1 base, J shed 1 base, and the junction held 10 bases outside the gene matches.